Following are 10 T cell receptor beta chains from one sample sequenced in a study of blood T cell repertoires in COVID-19. The data were produced by immunoSEQ multiplex PCR, yet TCRdb's version contains in-frame clones alone and is incomplete. The table includes about 110,000 clones, 80% to 90% detected once. The material sequenced was peripheral blood. The receptors here all came from a human donor in a cohort sampled during active COVID-19.

This sequence joins TRBV19 and TRBJ2-7; no reliable D call. This CDR3 comprises 14 residues. Germline loops: CDR1 LNHDA, CDR2 SQIVND (reference sequence). The V and J ends lost 2 bases and 0 bases respectively, with 8 bases between them. The CDR3, as DNA: TGTGCCAGTAGTATACAGGCGAGCTCCTACGAGCAGTACTTC. As protein: CASSIQASSYEQYF.

The V call is TRBV29-1, the J call TRBJ2-2, with TRBD1 matching over 11 bases. The junction had 6 bases not matched to a gene; V was cut back by 7 bases and J by 5 bases. The CDR3 has 14 residues. Germline loops: CDR1 SQVTM, CDR2 ANQGSEA. Here the CDR3 reads CSGRTGGATGELFF. In DNA form, the CDR3 reads TGCAGCGGACGGACAGGGGGCGCAACCGGGGAGCTGTTTTTT.

V and J are TRBV3-1 (or the pseudogene TRBV3-2) and TRBJ1-5; possible D gene TRBD1, 5 bases. Trimming cost V 3 bases and J 1 base, with 10 bases left between them. Germline V gives CDR1 LGHDT, CDR2 YNNKEL (reference sequence). This CDR3 contains 15 residues. CDR3: CASSQGGSSNQPQHF. Here the CDR3 DNA reads TGTGCCAGCAGCCAGGGGGGTAGCAGCAATCAGCCCCAGCATTTT.

The rearrangement uses TRBV6-1 and TRBJ1-2; 8 nucleotides match TRBD1. The germline V gene has CDR1 MNHNS and CDR2 SASEGT. The V and J ends lost 3 bases and 3 bases, in that order; junction bases with no gene match: 3. The CDR3 loop spans 14 amino acids. CDR3 DNA sequence: TGTGCCAGCAGTGACCGGGACAGGTACTATGGCTACACCTTC. This translates into CASSDRDRYYGYTF.

Remarks on this clone: One end of the junction varies from germline; a read error may be responsible. This sequence joins TRBV29-1 and TRBJ2-1; 7 bases fit TRBD2. Germline V lookup: CDR1 SQVTM, CDR2 ANQGSEA. This CDR3 contains 14 residues. The CDR3 bases are TGTGGGGCGGTGGGGCGGGAGAGGTTAAGGGAGCAGTTCTTC. Protein product: CGAVGRERLREQFF.

V and J are TRBV3-1 (or the pseudogene TRBV3-2) and TRBJ2-1; 9 nucleotides match TRBD1. After removal of 7 bases from V and 7 bases from J, the junction contained 5 bases not matched to a gene. CDR1 and CDR2 from the germline V gene are LGHDT and YNNKEL (reference sequence). The CDR3 sequence is 13 residues long. The chain's CDR3 is CASNRQGGNEQFF. Written as DNA, the CDR3 is TGTGCCAGCAACCGACAGGGGGGTAATGAGCAGTTCTTC.

The chain joins TRBV3-1 (or the pseudogene TRBV3-2) to TRBJ1-1; 12 nucleotides align to TRBD1. The trim removed 5 bases at V and 4 bases at J, leaving 2 bases unmatched. The germline gives CDR1 LGHDT, CDR2 YNNKEL (reference sequence). The CDR3 totals 14 residues. Written as DNA, the CDR3 is TGTGCCAGCAGCATGGGACAGGGGGCCACTGAAGCTTTCTTT. As protein: CASSMGQGATEAFF.

This chain connects TRBV18 to TRBJ2-1; D gene ambiguous. This CDR3 is built from 11 residues. Germline CDR1 reads KGHSH; CDR2 reads LQKENI. V shed 5 bases and J shed 8 bases, with 7 bases lying between them. CDR3 protein: CASSAADEQFF. The CDR3 DNA sequence: TGTGCCAGCTCAGCGGCAGATGAGCAGTTCTTC. Filled out from reference TRBV18 and TRBJ2-1, the complete variable domain reads NAGVMQNPRHLVRRRGQEARLRCSPMKGHSHVYWYRQLPEEGLKFMVYLQKENIIDESGMPKERFSAEFPKEGPSILRIQQVVRGDSAAYFCASSAADEQFFGPGTRLTVL.

The CDR3: CASSGPGADTQYF. CDR3 nucleotides: TGCGCCAGCAGCGGTCCAGGGGCAGATACGCAGTATTTT. This chain links TRBV4-1 with TRBJ2-3; TRBD1 is a possible D gene (6 bases). This CDR3 is built from 13 residues. In germline, CDR1 is MGHRA, CDR2 YSYEKL. With 5 bases removed from V and 4 bases from J, the gap between germline ends came to 10 bases.

The chain combines TRBV14 with TRBJ1-2; TRBD1 agrees at 7 bases. This CDR3 spans 15 amino acids. Germline V gene sequence: CDR1 SGHDN, CDR2 FVKESK. The junction had 10 bases not matched to a gene; V was cut back by 1 base and J by 8 bases. The CDR3: CASSQVRGGRNGYTF. The CDR3 DNA reads as TGTGCCAGCAGCCAAGTCAGAGGGGGCAGGAACGGCTACACCTTC. The full variable domain, its missing parts supplied by reference TRBV14 and TRBJ1-2, is EAGVTQFPSHSVIEKGQTVTLRCDPISGHDNLYWYRRVMGKEIKFLLHFVKESKQDESGMPNNRFLAERTGGTYSTLKVQPAELEDSGVYFCASSQVRGGRNGYTFGSGTRLTVV.